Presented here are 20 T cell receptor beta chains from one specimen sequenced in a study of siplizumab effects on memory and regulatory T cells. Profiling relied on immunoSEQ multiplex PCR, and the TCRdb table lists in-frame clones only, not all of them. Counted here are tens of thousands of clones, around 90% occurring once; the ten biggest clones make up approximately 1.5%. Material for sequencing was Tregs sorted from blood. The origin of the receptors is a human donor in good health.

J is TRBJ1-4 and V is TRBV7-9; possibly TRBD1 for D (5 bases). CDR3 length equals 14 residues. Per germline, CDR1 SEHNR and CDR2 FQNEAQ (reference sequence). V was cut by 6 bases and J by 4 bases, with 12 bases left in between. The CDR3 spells CASRGPGHNEKLFF. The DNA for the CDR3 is TGTGCCAGCAGGGGGCCTGGGCATAATGAAAAACTGTTTTTT.

CDR3: CASSQGALENTEAFF. In nucleotides, the CDR3 is TGTGCCAGCAGCCAAGGTGCGCTAGAAAACACTGAAGCTTTCTTT. This chain connects TRBV4-2 to TRBJ1-1; unclear D gene. V lost 1 base and J lost 2, with 11 bases in between. CDR3 length: 15 residues. Germline V CDR1 and CDR2: LGHNA, YNFKEQ.

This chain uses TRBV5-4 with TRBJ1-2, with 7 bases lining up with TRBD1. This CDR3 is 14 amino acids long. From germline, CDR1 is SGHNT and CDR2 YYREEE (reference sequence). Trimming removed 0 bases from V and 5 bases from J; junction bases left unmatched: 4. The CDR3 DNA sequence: TGTGCCAGCAGCTTGGTCGCGACAGGGTATGGCTACACCTTC. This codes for CASSLVATGYGYTF.

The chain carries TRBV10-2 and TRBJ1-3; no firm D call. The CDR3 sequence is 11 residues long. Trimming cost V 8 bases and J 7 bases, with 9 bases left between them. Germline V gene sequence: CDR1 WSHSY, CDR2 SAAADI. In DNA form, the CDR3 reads TGCGCCAGCCGTGGGTGGAACACCATATATTTT. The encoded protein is CASRGWNTIYF.

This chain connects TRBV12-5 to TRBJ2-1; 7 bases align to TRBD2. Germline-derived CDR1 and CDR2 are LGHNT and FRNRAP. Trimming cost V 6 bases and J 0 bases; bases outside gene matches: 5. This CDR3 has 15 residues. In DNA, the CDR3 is TGTGCTAGTGGGAGCGGGGAGACCTCCTACAATGAGCAGTTCTTC. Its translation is CASGSGETSYNEQFF.

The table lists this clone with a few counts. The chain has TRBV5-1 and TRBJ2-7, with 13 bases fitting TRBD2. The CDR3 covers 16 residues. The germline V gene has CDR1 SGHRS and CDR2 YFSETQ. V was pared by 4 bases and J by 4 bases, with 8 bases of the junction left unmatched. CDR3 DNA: TGCGCCAGCAGCCCTCTAGGGACTAGCGGGGCTTACGAGCAGTACTTC. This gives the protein CASSPLGTSGAYEQYF.

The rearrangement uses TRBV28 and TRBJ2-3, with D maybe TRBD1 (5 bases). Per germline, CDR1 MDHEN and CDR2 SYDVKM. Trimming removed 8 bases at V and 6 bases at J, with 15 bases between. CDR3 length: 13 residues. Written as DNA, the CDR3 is TGTGCCAGCTGGGGCAGACCCAAGGATACGCAGTATTTT. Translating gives CASWGRPKDTQYF. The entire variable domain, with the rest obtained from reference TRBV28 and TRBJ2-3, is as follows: DVKVTQSSRYLVKRTGEKVFLECVQDMDHENMFWYRQDPGLGLRLIYFSYDVKMKEKGDIPEGYSVSREKKERFSLILESASTNQTSMYLCASWGRPKDTQYFGPGTRLTVL.

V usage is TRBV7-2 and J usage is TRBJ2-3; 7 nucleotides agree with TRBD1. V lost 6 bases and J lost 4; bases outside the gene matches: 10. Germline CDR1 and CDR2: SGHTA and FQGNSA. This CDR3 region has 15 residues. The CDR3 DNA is TGTGCCAGCAGTTGGGATAGGGGGCAGGCAGATACGCAGTATTTT. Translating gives CASSWDRGQADTQYF.

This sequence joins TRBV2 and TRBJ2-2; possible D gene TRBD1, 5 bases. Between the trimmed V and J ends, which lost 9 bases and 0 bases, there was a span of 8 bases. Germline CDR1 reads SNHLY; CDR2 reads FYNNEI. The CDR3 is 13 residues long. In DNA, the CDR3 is TGTGCCAGAGGACACCCGAACACCGGGGAGCTGTTTTTT. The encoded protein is CARGHPNTGELFF.

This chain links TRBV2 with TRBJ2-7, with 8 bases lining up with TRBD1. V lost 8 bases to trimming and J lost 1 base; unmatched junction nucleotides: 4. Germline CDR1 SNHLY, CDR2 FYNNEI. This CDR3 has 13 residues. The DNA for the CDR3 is TGTGCCAGCGGGTGGACAGGGTCCTACGAGCAGTACTTC. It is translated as CASGWTGSYEQYF.

The CDR3 spells CASRGLALTGELFF. The CDR3 bases are TGTGCCAGCAGAGGACTAGCGCTAACCGGGGAGCTGTTTTTT. The chain is built from TRBV25-1 and TRBJ2-2; the match to TRBD2 covers 9 bases. Losses at the gene ends were 6 bases for V and 5 bases for J; bases not matched to a gene: 4. This CDR3 spans 14 amino acids. Per the germline V gene, CDR1 is MGHDK and CDR2 is SYGVNS.

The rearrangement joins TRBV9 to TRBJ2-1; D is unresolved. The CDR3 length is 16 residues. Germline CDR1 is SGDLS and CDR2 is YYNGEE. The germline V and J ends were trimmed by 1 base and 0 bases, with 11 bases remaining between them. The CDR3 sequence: CASSVIGRSSYNEQFF. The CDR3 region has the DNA TGTGCCAGCAGCGTAATTGGGCGCAGCTCCTACAATGAGCAGTTCTTC.

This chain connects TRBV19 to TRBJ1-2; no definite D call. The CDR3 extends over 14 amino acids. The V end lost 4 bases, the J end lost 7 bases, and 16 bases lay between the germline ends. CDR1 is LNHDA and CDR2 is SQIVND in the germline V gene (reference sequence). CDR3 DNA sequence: TGTGCCAGTAGTACTCACCAGGTCGAGGGTGGCTACACCTTC. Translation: CASSTHQVEGGYTF.

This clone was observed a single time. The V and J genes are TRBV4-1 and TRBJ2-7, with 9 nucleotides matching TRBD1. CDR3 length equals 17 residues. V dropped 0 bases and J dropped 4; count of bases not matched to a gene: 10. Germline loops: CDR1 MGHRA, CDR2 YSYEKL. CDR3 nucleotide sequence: TGCGCCAGCAGCCAAGAACCTGGGACAGGGTTTTTGTACGAGCAGTACTTC. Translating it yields CASSQEPGTGFLYEQYF.

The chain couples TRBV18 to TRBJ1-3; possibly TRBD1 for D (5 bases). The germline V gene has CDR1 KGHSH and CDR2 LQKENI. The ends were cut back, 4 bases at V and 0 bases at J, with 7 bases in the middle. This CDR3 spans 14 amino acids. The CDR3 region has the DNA TGTGCCAGCTCACAGGACATCTCTGGAAACACCATATATTTT. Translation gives CASSQDISGNTIYF.

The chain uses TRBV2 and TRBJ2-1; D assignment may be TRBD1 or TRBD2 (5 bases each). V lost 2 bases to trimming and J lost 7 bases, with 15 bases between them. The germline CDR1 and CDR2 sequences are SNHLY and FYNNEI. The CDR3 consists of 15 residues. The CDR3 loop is CASSEPYGARNEQFF. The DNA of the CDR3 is TGTGCCAGCAGTGAACCTTACGGGGCCCGAAATGAGCAGTTCTTC.

CDR3 sequence reads: CASAPTPNPYEQYF. CDR3 bases: TGCGCCAGCGCCCCCACGCCCAACCCCTACGAGCAGTACTTC. The chain has TRBV4-1 and TRBJ2-7; D gene uncertain. V lost 8 bases, J lost 2 bases, and 16 bases lay in between. Germline V lookup: CDR1 MGHRA, CDR2 YSYEKL. The CDR3 runs to 14 residues.

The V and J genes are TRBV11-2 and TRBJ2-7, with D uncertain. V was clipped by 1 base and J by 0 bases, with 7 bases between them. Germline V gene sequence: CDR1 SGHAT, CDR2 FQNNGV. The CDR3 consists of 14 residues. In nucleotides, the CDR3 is TGTGCCAGCAGCTTAGGGACCGTCTCCTACGAGCAGTACTTC. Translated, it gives CASSLGTVSYEQYF.

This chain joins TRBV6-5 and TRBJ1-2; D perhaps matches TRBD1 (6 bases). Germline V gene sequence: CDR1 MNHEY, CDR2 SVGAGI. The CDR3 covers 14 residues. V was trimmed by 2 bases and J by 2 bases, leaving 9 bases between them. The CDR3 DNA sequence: TGTGCCAGCAGTTACGGAGGGGGGAACTATGGCTACACCTTC. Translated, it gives CASSYGGGNYGYTF.

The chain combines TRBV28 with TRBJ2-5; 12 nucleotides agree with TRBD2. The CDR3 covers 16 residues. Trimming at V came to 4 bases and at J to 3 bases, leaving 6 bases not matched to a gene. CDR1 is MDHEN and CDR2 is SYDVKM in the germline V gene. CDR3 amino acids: CASSSKRLAGEETQYF. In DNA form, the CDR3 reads TGTGCCAGCAGTTCCAAACGACTAGCGGGGGAAGAGACCCAGTACTTC. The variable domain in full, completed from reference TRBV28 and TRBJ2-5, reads DVKVTQSSRYLVKRTGEKVFLECVQDMDHENMFWYRQDPGLGLRLIYFSYDVKMKEKGDIPEGYSVSREKKERFSLILESASTNQTSMYLCASSSKRLAGEETQYFGPGTRLLVL.